This TCR beta chain comes out of a study of Ad26.COV2.S vaccination and SARS-CoV-2 variants. On the study more broadly: Donor was assigned to the Ad26.COV2.S arm of trial COV1001. Recipients of Ad26.COV2.S got it intramuscularly, once or twice 56 days apart. General study results and limits: People who got the vaccine had more spike-specific TCR breadth than people who got placebo.

Repertoires were generated with immunoSEQ multiplex PCR, while TCRdb's copy carries only in-frame clones and drops some. The sample carries roughly 240,000 clones, more than 75% recorded once. The V and J ends lost 6 bases and 4 bases respectively, with 18 bases between them. CDR1 and CDR2 from the germline V gene are SEHNR and FQNEAQ (reference sequence). The CDR3 is made up of 16 amino acids. This sample's treatment: some 20 received Ad26.COV2.S at low or high dose, single or two shots; a few received placebo; per-sample allocation not given. On day 63 after the first injection, vaccine and placebo recipients gave samples. Whoever gave the sample was an adult aged 18-55 years in Boston. As to this clone: Its antigen is as yet unknown.

The chain is built from TRBV7-9 and TRBJ1-4, with D tentatively TRBD1 (5 bases). The source of this sequence is a person between 18 and 59 years old who received the Ad26.COV2.S COVID-19 vaccine or a placebo. The input for sequencing was peripheral blood, taken in a trial of Ad26.COV2.S vaccine versus placebo. The CDR3 here is CASSISTIQGNEKLFF. The CDR3, as DNA: TGTGCCAGCAGTATATCGACAATTCAGGGTAATGAAAAACTGTTTTTT.